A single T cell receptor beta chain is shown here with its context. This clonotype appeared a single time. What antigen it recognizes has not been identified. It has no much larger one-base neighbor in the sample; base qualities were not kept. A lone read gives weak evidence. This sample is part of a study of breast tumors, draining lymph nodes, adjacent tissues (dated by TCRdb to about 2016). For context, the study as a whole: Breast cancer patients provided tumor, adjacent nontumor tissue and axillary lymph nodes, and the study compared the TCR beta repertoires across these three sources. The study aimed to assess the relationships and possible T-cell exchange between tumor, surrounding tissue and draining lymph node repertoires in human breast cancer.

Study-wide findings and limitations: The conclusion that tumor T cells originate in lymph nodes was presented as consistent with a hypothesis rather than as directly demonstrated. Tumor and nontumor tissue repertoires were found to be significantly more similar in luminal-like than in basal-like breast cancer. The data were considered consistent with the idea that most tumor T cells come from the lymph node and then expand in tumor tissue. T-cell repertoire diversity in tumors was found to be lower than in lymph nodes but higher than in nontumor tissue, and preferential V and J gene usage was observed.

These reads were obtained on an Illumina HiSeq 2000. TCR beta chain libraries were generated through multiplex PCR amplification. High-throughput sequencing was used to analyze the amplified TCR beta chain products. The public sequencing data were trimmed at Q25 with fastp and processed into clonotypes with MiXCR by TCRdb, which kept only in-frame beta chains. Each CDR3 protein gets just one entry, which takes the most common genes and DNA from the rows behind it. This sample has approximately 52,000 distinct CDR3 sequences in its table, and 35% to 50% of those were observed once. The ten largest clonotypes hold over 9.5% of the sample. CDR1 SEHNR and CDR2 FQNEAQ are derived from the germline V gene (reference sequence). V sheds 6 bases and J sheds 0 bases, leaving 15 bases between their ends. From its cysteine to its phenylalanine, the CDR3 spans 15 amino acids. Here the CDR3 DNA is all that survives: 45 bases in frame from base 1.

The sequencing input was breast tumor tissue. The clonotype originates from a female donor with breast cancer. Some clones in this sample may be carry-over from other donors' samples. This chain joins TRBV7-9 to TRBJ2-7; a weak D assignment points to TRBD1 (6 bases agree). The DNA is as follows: TGTGCCAGCAGTTTCCGGGACACACTCTCCTACGAGCAGTACTTC. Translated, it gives CASSFRDTLSYEQYF.